The rows below give T cell receptor beta chains drawn from one sample of a study of OX40 agonist ivuxolimab in advanced cancers. TCRdb keeps only in-frame clones here, not all; method: immunoSEQ multiplex PCR. The sample includes roughly 89,000 clones, under 95% seen only once; the top ten take 0.3% to 0.4%. The sample in question was CD4+ or CD8+ T cells sorted from blood, obtained in a trial of the OX40 agonist ivuxolimab. The origin of the receptors is an adult with an advanced solid tumor such as melanoma, head and neck, liver or kidney cancer. CDR3s include the opening cysteine and the closing phenylalanine or tryptophan. The D gene is left open where the match is weak. Part of the rows lack a size; the others show once, few, many or a class for expanded clones.

abundance | j_gene | v_gene | d_gene | CDR3aa | CDR3nt
NA | TRBJ1-2 | TRBV2 | TRBD1 | CASRGTGNYGYTF | TGTGCCAGCAGAGGGACAGGCAACTATGGCTACACCTTC
NA | TRBJ2-7 | TRBV30 | TRBD2 | CAGVRTSGSEQYF | TGTGCCGGAGTAAGGACTAGCGGGAGCGAGCAGTACTTC
NA | TRBJ2-7 | TRBV14 | NA | CASSQDGWEQYF | TGTGCCAGCAGCCAGGACGGTTGGGAGCAGTACTTC
NA | TRBJ2-7 | TRBV6-1 | NA | CASEGLTQIYEQYF | TGTGCCAGCGAGGGACTCACCCAAATCTACGAGCAGTACTTC
NA | TRBJ2-7 | TRBV10-3 | NA | CAISERTGTYEQYF | TGTGCCATCAGTGAACGAACAGGTACCTACGAGCAGTACTTC
NA | TRBJ1-1 | TRBV28 | NA | CASSSILRLTTEAFF | TGTGCCAGCAGCTCTATCCTACGGTTGACGACTGAAGCTTTCTTT
few | TRBJ2-2 | TRBV7-9 | NA | CASSHSNTGELFF | TGTGCCAGCAGCCACAGCAACACCGGGGAGCTGTTTTTT
once | TRBJ1-4 | TRBV11-2 | NA | CASSPNRGQYEKLFF | TGTGCCAGCAGCCCCAACCGGGGGCAGTATGAAAAACTGTTTTTT
once | TRBJ2-3 | TRBV19 | NA | CASSMDFRLGGLDTQYF | TGTGCCAGTAGTATGGATTTCCGCCTAGGAGGTTTGGATACGCAGTATTTT
NA | TRBJ2-1 | TRBV15 | NA | CATSRDWSPNEQFF | TGTGCCACCAGCAGAGATTGGAGTCCGAATGAGCAGTTCTTC
NA | TRBJ1-4 | TRBV4-1 | NA | CASREGATNEKLFF | TGCGCCAGCAGAGAGGGTGCCACTAATGAAAAACTGTTTTTT
NA | TRBJ2-7 | TRBV28 | TRBD2 | CASSKAGAGGKYEQYF | TGTGCCAGCTCGAAGGCCGGGGCGGGAGGGAAATACGAGCAGTACTTC
NA | TRBJ2-1 | TRBV5-1 | TRBD1 | CASGSTGGWNEQFF | TGCGCCAGCGGCTCGACAGGGGGGTGGAATGAGCAGTTCTTC
NA | TRBJ2-7 | TRBV7-2 | NA | CASSFGGSSYEQYF | TGTGCCAGCAGCTTCGGGGGTAGCTCCTACGAGCAGTACTTC
few | TRBJ2-3 | TRBV7-3 | NA | CASSLTGPDTQYF | TGTGCCAGCAGCTTAACGGGGCCAGATACGCAGTATTTT
NA | TRBJ2-1 | TRBV28 | NA | CASSHLMRGSYNEQFF | TGTGCCAGCAGCCACCTTATGAGGGGTTCATACAATGAGCAGTTCTTC
NA | TRBJ1-5 | TRBV6-1 | NA | CASSDPWRGGNQPQHF | TGTGCCAGCAGTGACCCCTGGCGGGGGGGAAATCAGCCCCAGCATTTT
NA | TRBJ2-5 | TRBV27 | NA | CASSFGQFGQETQYF | TGTGCCAGCAGTTTCGGACAGTTCGGACAAGAGACCCAGTACTTC
few | TRBJ2-2 | TRBV27 | TRBD2 | CARTSDHTGELFF | TGTGCCAGGACTAGCGATCACACCGGGGAGCTGTTTTTT
NA | TRBJ2-1 | TRBV7-2 | NA | CASSLSFNEQFF | TGTGCCAGCAGCTTAAGTTTCAATGAGCAGTTCTTC
NA | TRBJ1-5 | TRBV6-1 | NA | CASSAEGRTYQPQHF | TGTGCCAGCAGCGCTGAAGGGCGGACTTATCAGCCCCAGCATTTT
NA | TRBJ1-1 | TRBV28 | NA | CASTPGSSNTEAFF | TGTGCCAGTACCCCAGGATCCTCGAACACTGAAGCTTTCTTT
NA | TRBJ1-5 | TRBV4-2 | TRBD1 | CASSHDRVDQPQHF | TGTGCCAGCAGCCACGACAGGGTGGACCAGCCCCAGCATTTT
NA | TRBJ2-7 | TRBV5-6 | TRBD2 | CASRLLRTSGLTYEQYF | TGTGCCAGCAGACTTCTACGGACTAGCGGGCTAACCTACGAGCAGTACTTC
NA | TRBJ2-7 | TRBV6-1 | NA | CASRGLVEEQYF | TGTGCCAGCCGGGGGCTAGTAGAGGAGCAGTACTTC
NA | TRBJ2-7 | TRBV7-2 | NA | CASSPMGGTPYEQYF | TGTGCCAGCAGCCCCATGGGCGGGACCCCCTACGAGCAGTACTTC
NA | TRBJ2-3 | TRBV5-1 | TRBD2 | CASSLTTSGTDTQYF | TGCGCCAGCAGCTTGACGACTAGCGGCACAGATACGCAGTATTTT
NA | TRBJ2-7 | TRBV18 | NA | CASSPEQYEQYF | TGTGCCAGCTCACCGGAACAGTACGAGCAGTACTTC
NA | TRBJ2-1 | TRBV7-2 | NA | CASSLRRSGRYDEQFF | TGTGCCAGCAGCTTAAGGAGGAGCGGTCGGTACGATGAGCAGTTCTTC
NA | TRBJ2-1 | TRBV7-9 | TRBD1 | CASSFSGTGGEGEQFF | TGTGCCAGCAGCTTCTCCGGGACAGGGGGTGAAGGTGAGCAGTTCTTC
NA | TRBJ2-1 | TRBV7-3 | NA | CASSLFGGSSYNEQFF | TGTGCCAGCAGCTTATTTGGCGGAAGCTCCTACAATGAGCAGTTCTTC
NA | TRBJ1-5 | TRBV28 | TRBD1 | CASSLIGQGTNQPQHF | TGTGCCAGCAGTTTAATCGGACAGGGGACTAATCAGCCCCAGCATTTT
NA | TRBJ1-1 | TRBV18 | NA | CASYSGGDTEAFF | TGTGCCAGCTACTCCGGAGGGGACACTGAAGCTTTCTTT
NA | TRBJ1-1 | TRBV6-6 | TRBD1 | CASSLTGQGEAFF | TGTGCCAGCAGCCTCACGGGACAGGGAGAAGCTTTCTTT
NA | TRBJ1-4 | TRBV14 | TRBD1 | CASSTGQEGFATNEKLFF | TGTGCCAGCAGCACTGGACAGGAAGGTTTTGCAACTAATGAAAAACTGTTTTTT
NA | TRBJ1-4 | TRBV4-1 | TRBD1 | CASSQAFRGNEKLFF | TGCGCCAGCAGCCAAGCGTTCAGGGGGAATGAAAAACTGTTTTTT
NA | TRBJ1-5 | TRBV2 | NA | CASSEEVQPQHF | TGTGCCAGCAGTGAAGAGGTTCAGCCCCAGCATTTT
NA | TRBJ2-2 | TRBV11-2 | NA | CASSLRAQGRELFF | TGTGCCAGCAGCTTAAGGGCCCAAGGGAGGGAGCTGTTTTTT
NA | TRBJ2-1 | TRBV12-5 | TRBD1 | CASGLSSTRTGNYNEQFF | TGTGCTAGTGGTTTGAGCAGCACGCGGACAGGGAACTACAATGAGCAGTTCTTC
NA | TRBJ2-2 | TRBV6-5 | NA | CASSPQANTGELFF | TGTGCCAGCAGCCCCCAGGCGAACACCGGGGAGCTGTTTTTT
NA | TRBJ2-2 | TRBV28 | NA | CASRKQGMIQNTGELFF | TGTGCCAGCAGAAAACAGGGTATGATCCAGAACACCGGGGAGCTGTTTTTT
NA | TRBJ1-2 | TRBV5-3 | TRBD1 | CARSSHPPGQTTNYGYTF | TGTGCCAGAAGCTCGCACCCACCGGGACAGACCACTAACTATGGCTACACCTTC
NA | TRBJ2-7 | TRBV19 | NA | CASSIQGSYEQYF | TGTGCCAGTAGTATACAGGGCTCCTACGAGCAGTACTTC
NA | TRBJ2-3 | TRBV5-1 | TRBD1 | CASNTRTGAVLHTQYF | TGCGCCAGCAACACCCGGACAGGGGCGGTACTCCATACGCAGTATTTT